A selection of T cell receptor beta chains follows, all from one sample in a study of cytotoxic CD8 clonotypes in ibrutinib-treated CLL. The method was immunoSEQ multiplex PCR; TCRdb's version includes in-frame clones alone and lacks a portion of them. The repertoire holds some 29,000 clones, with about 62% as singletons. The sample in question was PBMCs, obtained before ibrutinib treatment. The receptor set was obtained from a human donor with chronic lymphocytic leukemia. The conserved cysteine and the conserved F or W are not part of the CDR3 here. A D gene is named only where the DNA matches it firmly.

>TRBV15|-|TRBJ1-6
ATSGGGSLYAPLH
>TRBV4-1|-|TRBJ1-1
ASSQLNKGAGDTEAF
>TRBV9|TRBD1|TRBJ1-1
ASSVGGTGITEAF
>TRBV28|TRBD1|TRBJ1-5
ASSLGTGFQPQH
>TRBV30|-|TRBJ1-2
AWTYGTGGYT
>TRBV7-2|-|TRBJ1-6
ASMQGSYGSPLH
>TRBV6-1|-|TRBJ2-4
ASSIGAENIQY
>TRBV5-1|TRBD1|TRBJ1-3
ASSLLGQGGNTIY
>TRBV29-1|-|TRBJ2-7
SPFRRGKPPSYEQY
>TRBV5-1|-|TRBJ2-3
ASSLFQVPSTDTQY
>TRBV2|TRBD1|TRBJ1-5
ASRPGQGLGKPQH
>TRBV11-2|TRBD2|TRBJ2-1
ASSLIAGPSYNEQF
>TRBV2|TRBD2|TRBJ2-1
ASSEILAGVYEQF
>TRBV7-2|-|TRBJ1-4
ASSLVQAREEKLF
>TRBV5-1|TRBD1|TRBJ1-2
ASSDGDRGPAGYT
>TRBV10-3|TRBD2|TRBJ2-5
AISDVVSGEETQY
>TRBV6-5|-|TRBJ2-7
ASRARGNGYEQY
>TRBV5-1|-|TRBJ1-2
ASSLAGGRAYGYT
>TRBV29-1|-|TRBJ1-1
SVVRFLNTEAF
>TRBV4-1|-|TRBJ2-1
ASSKQGNEQF
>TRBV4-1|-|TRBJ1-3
ASSQDGASSGNTIY
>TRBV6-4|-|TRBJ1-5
ASSMQPNQPQH
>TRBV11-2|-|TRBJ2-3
ASSSPGRDTDTQY
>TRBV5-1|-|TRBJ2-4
ASSQLLAKNIQY
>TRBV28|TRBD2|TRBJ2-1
ASSSLAGVNEQF
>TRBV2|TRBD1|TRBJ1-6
ASSGGQVAPSPLH
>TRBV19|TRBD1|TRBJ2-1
ASRQGLSEQF
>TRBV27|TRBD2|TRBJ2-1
ASSFSQRGYNEQF
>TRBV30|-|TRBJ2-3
AWGAGWATDTQY
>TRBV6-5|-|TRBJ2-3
ASRPHWGAADTQY
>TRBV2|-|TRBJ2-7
ASSERLIRVYEQY
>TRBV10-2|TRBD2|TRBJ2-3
ASRSGRLAGGTSTDTQY
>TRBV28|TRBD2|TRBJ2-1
ASPRGSGRECFF
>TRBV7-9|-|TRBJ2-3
ASSLGGGSDTQY
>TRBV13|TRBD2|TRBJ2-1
ASSLGLLAGSYNEQF